The sequence of this T cell receptor (beta chain) was determined in a study of blood T cells in healthy people across ages. Study-level background: There was about one barcoded beta molecule captured by template switching per two T cells.

The authors ran a second PCR of roughly 6 to 12 cycles using a sample-barcoded 5' primer and a J-beta primer mix. Every molecule of cDNA carried a tag from a template-switch adaptor with 12 random nucleotides. TCRdb passed the 5' RACE reads through MiXCR, listing each CDR3 protein once. The table lists about 1.7 million distinct CDR3 sequences, over 25% of them singletons. Study-wide results and limits: While age rose, TCR beta diversity per million T cells dropped in a roughly linear way. Because sorting was not performed, PBMCs prevented conclusive naive versus antigen-experienced comparison.

In this sample, this clonotype turned up a few times. Its specificity is not known. One end of the junction varies from germline; a read error may be responsible. Germline V gene data show CDR1 as SGHRS and CDR2 as YFSETQ. The CDR3 runs to 17 residues. The sequence derives from a woman in her thirties in good health. The J gene is TRBJ2-5, the V gene TRBV5-1; 9 bases fit TRBD2. The sample consisted of blood. The CDR3 nucleotides are TGCGCCAGCAGCTCCTCGGTTGATAGCGGGGGCCAAGGGACCCAGTACTTC. Its translation: CASSSSVDSGGQGTQYF.